The 25 T cell receptor beta chains below come from one sample, sequenced in a study of OX40 agonist ivuxolimab in advanced cancers. Sequenced by immunoSEQ multiplex PCR; TCRdb stores in-frame clones only, minus some. The sample has approximately 50,000 clones; about 82% are singletons. Sample: CD4+ or CD8+ T cells sorted from blood, taken in a trial of the OX40 agonist ivuxolimab. The origin of the receptors is an adult with an advanced solid tumor such as melanoma, head and neck, liver or kidney cancer.

The genes are TRBV5-1 and TRBJ2-5; 16 bases agree with TRBD2. The CDR3 runs 20 residues. In germline, CDR1 is SGHRS, CDR2 YFSETQ. The J segment lost 5 bases and the V segment lost 4 bases, leaving 17 bases of the junction unmatched. The CDR3 spells CASSPVSGTSGGAVSETQYF. CDR3 in DNA: TGCGCCAGCAGCCCGGTTTCCGGGACTAGCGGGGGGGCCGTCTCGGAGACCCAGTACTTC. The variable domain in full, completed from reference TRBV5-1 and TRBJ2-5, reads KAGVTQTPRYLIKTRGQQVTLSCSPISGHRSVSWYQQTPGQGLQFLFEYFSETQRNKGNFPGRFSGRQFSNSRSEMNVSTLELGDSALYLCASSPVSGTSGGAVSETQYFGPGTRLLVL.

This chain links TRBV4-2 with TRBJ2-3; 8 nucleotides line up with TRBD2. CDR3 length equals 18 residues. The V and J ends lost 1 base and 3 bases, in that order; junction bases with no gene match: 12. Germline loops: CDR1 LGHNA, CDR2 YNFKEQ. In DNA, the CDR3 is TGTGCCAGCAGCCAAGCCCTCCTCCGTAGCGGGGAAACAGATACGCAGTATTTT. This codes for CASSQALLRSGETDTQYF.

The chain couples TRBV11-3 to TRBJ1-6; D gene unclear. CDR1 and CDR2 from the germline V gene are SGHNT and YENEEA. The CDR3 runs to 14 residues. The germline V and J ends were trimmed by 1 base and 16 bases, with 17 bases remaining between them. CDR3 coding DNA: TGTGCCAGCAGCTTAGGGCACAGTTTGGTCCGTCTCCACTTT. This gives the protein CASSLGHSLVRLHF.

The V and J genes are TRBV6-5 and TRBJ1-3; no reliable D call. CDR1 is MNHEY and CDR2 is SVGAGI in the germline V gene. Trimming cost V 0 bases and J 3 bases, with 9 bases left between them. This CDR3 is built from 15 residues. The CDR3 reads CASSYSRSGGNTIYF. In nucleotides, the CDR3 is TGTGCCAGCAGTTACTCGCGGTCCGGTGGAAACACCATATATTTT.

V gene TRBV28 combines with J gene TRBJ2-5; no clear D. The CDR3 has 10 residues. Germline V gene data show CDR1 as MDHEN and CDR2 as SYDVKM. V lost 6 bases, J lost 5 bases, and 4 bases lay in between. Written as DNA, the CDR3 is TGTGCCAGCAGGGCGGAGACCCAGTACTTC. Residues: CASRAETQYF.

This clone was counted a single time. The chain employs TRBV6-5 and TRBJ2-3, with D unresolved. The CDR3 contains 12 residues. V gave up 8 bases and J gave up 5 bases, with 11 bases separating them. Germline V CDR1 and CDR2: MNHEY, SVGAGI. The CDR3 sequence: CASGLVLDTQYF. DNA for the CDR3: TGTGCCAGCGGGCTAGTTTTAGATACGCAGTATTTT.

V is TRBV11-2 and J is TRBJ2-2, with D possibly TRBD2 on 6 matching bases. Germline CDR1 SGHAT, CDR2 FQNNGV. The germline V and J ends were trimmed by 5 bases and 4 bases, with 20 bases remaining between them. The CDR3 totals 17 residues. The chain's CDR3 is CASSTTRSSGGTGELFF. CDR3 DNA: TGTGCCAGCAGCACGACTAGATCGTCTGGGGGCACCGGGGAGCTGTTTTTT.

CDR3 sequence reads: CASSRQGAPQAQYF. CDR3 coding DNA: TGTGCCAGCAGCCGACAGGGCGCCCCACAGGCCCAGTACTTC. V is TRBV28 and J is TRBJ2-5; 7 bases match TRBD1. The CDR3 length is 14 residues. After removal of 6 bases from V and 9 bases from J, the junction contained 13 bases not matched to a gene. CDR1 is MDHEN and CDR2 is SYDVKM in the germline V gene.

The rearrangement uses TRBV7-3 and TRBJ2-1; 13 bases are shared with TRBD2. The CDR3 contains 16 residues. Trimming took 2 bases from V and 9 from J; bases not matched to a gene: 7. Germline CDR1 is SGHTA and CDR2 is FQGTGA. The CDR3 bases are TGTGCCAGCAGCTTAGGACTAGCGGGGGCTGGGAGTGAGCAGTTCTTC. Translation gives CASSLGLAGAGSEQFF.

The rearrangement links TRBV7-3 to TRBJ2-2; 9 bases are shared with TRBD1. V shed 8 bases, J shed 6 bases, and the junction held 4 bases outside the gene matches. The CDR3 has 13 amino acids. Germline CDR1 reads SGHTA; CDR2 reads FQGTGA. CDR3 amino acids: CASGGQGPGELFF. The CDR3, as DNA: TGTGCCAGCGGGGGACAGGGTCCCGGGGAGCTGTTTTTT.

With regard to this clone: The sample holds other DNA sequences that translate to the same CDR3. V usage is TRBV6-5 and J usage is TRBJ1-2, with 7 bases that match TRBD1. The CDR3 is 14 residues long. V was pared by 3 bases and J by 3 bases, with 4 bases of the junction left unmatched. From germline, CDR1 is MNHEY and CDR2 SVGAGI. CDR3 coding DNA: TGTGCCAGCAGTTATAGCGGGACAGACTATGGCTACACCTTC. It codes for CASSYSGTDYGYTF.

V is TRBV6-6 and J is TRBJ2-7, with no clear D. The germline gives CDR1 MNHNY, CDR2 SVGAGI (reference sequence). This CDR3 spans 13 amino acids. V gave up 4 bases and J gave up 4 bases, with 11 bases separating them. The CDR3 region has the DNA TGTGCCAGCAGTTTCTCCACGTCATACGAGCAGTACTTC. This codes for CASSFSTSYEQYF.

The J gene is TRBJ1-4, the V gene TRBV30, with D perhaps TRBD1 (6 bases). CDR1 and CDR2 from the germline V gene are GTSNPN and SVGIG (reference sequence). This CDR3 comprises 15 residues. Trimming left V 0 bases short and J 0 bases short, with 8 bases between. Written as DNA, the CDR3 is TGTGCCTGGAGTGTGGGGGCAGCAACTAATGAAAAACTGTTTTTT. The encoded protein is CAWSVGAATNEKLFF.

Here the CDR3 DNA reads TGTGCCAGCAGCGCCACAACTAGCGGGGGCTTCACAGATACGCAGTATTTT. It codes for CASSATTSGGFTDTQYF. This chain joins TRBV9 and TRBJ2-3, with TRBD2 matching over 11 bases. V lost 3 bases and J lost 2; bases outside the gene matches: 8. The CDR3 spans 17 residues. From germline, CDR1 is SGDLS and CDR2 YYNGEE. The full variable domain, rest sourced from reference TRBV9 and TRBJ2-3, is DSGVTQTPKHLITATGQRVTLRCSPRSGDLSVYWYQQSLDQGLQFLIQYYNGEERAKGNILERFSAQQFPDLHSELNLSSLELGDSALYFCASSATTSGGFTDTQYFGPGTRLTVL.

The chain has TRBV7-2 and TRBJ2-5; 16 bases map to TRBD2. Germline V gene data show CDR1 as SGHTA and CDR2 as FQGNSA. This CDR3 comprises 16 residues. Losses at the gene ends were 5 bases for V and 7 bases for J; bases not matched to a gene: 7. The DNA of the CDR3 is TGTGCCAGCAGCCCGGGACTAGCGGGGGGGCAGGTGACCCAGTACTTC. It translates to CASSPGLAGGQVTQYF.

V usage is TRBV18 and J usage is TRBJ2-1; 8 positions match TRBD1. Germline assignment: CDR1 KGHSH and CDR2 LQKENI. This CDR3 has 15 amino acids. V was clipped by 4 bases and J by 1 base; unmatched bases: 3. The CDR3 sequence is CASSRQGNSYNEQFF. CDR3 coding DNA: TGTGCCAGCTCACGACAGGGGAATTCCTACAATGAGCAGTTCTTC.

The V gene is TRBV4-2, the J gene TRBJ2-1; D is undetermined. This CDR3 contains 15 residues. Germline V gene lookup returns CDR1 LGHNA and CDR2 YNFKEQ. V shed 0 bases and J shed 0 bases, with 6 bases lying between them. Here the CDR3 reads CASSQEGFSYNEQFF. For the CDR3, the DNA is TGTGCCAGCAGCCAAGAGGGGTTCTCCTACAATGAGCAGTTCTTC.

The V gene is TRBV2, the J gene TRBJ2-1; the D is unclear. V lost 4 bases to trimming and J lost 6 bases, with 13 bases between them. CDR1 is SNHLY, CDR2 FYNNEI, per germline. This CDR3 has 14 amino acids. The CDR3 DNA follows: TGTGCCAGCAGTGCCCAGCAATCCCTCAATGAGCAGTTCTTC. It is translated as CASSAQQSLNEQFF.

V and J are TRBV6-1 and TRBJ1-2; 9 bases are shared with TRBD1. This CDR3 comprises 15 residues. Germline V CDR1 and CDR2: MNHNS, SASEGT. The V and J ends lost 6 bases and 0 bases, in that order; junction bases with no gene match: 5. CDR3 amino acids: CASRTGTGTNYGYTF. The CDR3 bases are TGTGCCAGCAGGACCGGGACAGGGACTAACTATGGCTACACCTTC.

The chain links TRBV19 to TRBJ2-1; D unclear. This CDR3 has 17 residues. From germline, CDR1 is LNHDA and CDR2 SQIVND (reference sequence). V gave up 4 bases and J gave up 6 bases, with 22 bases separating them. CDR3 protein: CASSTNSDTVQINEQFF. In nucleotides, the CDR3 is TGTGCCAGTAGTACCAACTCCGACACGGTACAAATCAATGAGCAGTTCTTC.

V and J are TRBV16 and TRBJ2-1, with 8 bases that match TRBD1. The ends lost 4 bases at V and 7 bases at J; junction bases unmatched: 9. The CDR3 loop spans 15 amino acids. Germline loops: CDR1 KGHSY, CDR2 FQNENV. The CDR3: CASSRTQGAGNEQFF. The CDR3 nucleotides are TGTGCCAGCAGCCGCACCCAGGGGGCAGGGAATGAGCAGTTCTTC.

V is TRBV2 and J is TRBJ2-1; 11 positions agree with TRBD2. The CDR3 has 16 residues. Trimming removed 3 bases from V and 6 bases from J; junction bases left unmatched: 7. CDR1 and CDR2 (germline): SNHLY, FYNNEI. The CDR3 is CASSDSGTSGSNEQFF. CDR3 coding DNA: TGTGCCAGCAGTGATTCCGGGACTAGCGGATCCAATGAGCAGTTCTTC.

The V gene is TRBV5-1, the J gene TRBJ1-1; possible D gene TRBD1, 6 bases. Germline V gives CDR1 SGHRS, CDR2 YFSETQ. V dropped 4 bases and J dropped 3 bases, with 13 bases sitting between them. The length of the CDR3 is 14 residues. The CDR3 nucleotides are TGCGCCAGCAGCCAGGGACACACGGACACTGAAGCTTTCTTT. Amino acids: CASSQGHTDTEAFF. Looking up the rest from reference TRBV5-1 and TRBJ1-1 gives the full variable domain: KAGVTQTPRYLIKTRGQQVTLSCSPISGHRSVSWYQQTPGQGLQFLFEYFSETQRNKGNFPGRFSGRQFSNSRSEMNVSTLELGDSALYLCASSQGHTDTEAFFGQGTRLTVV.

V is TRBV2 and J is TRBJ2-5; TRBD1 agrees at 8 bases. Germline lookup yields CDR1 SNHLY and CDR2 FYNNEI. There are 13 residues in the CDR3. The ends lost 11 bases at V and 2 bases at J; junction bases unmatched: 7. The CDR3 bases are TGTGCCGGGCAGGGGGCGCGTCAAGAGACCCAGTACTTC. Translating gives CAGQGARQETQYF. Variable domain in full (rest from reference TRBV2 and TRBJ2-5): EPEVTQTPSHQVTQMGQEVILRCVPISNHLYFYWYRQILGQKVEFLVSFYNNEISEKSEIFDDQFSVERPDGSNFTLKIRSTKLEDSAMYFCAGQGARQETQYFGPGTRLLVL.

This chain joins TRBV5-1 and TRBJ2-1, with TRBD2 matching 7 bases. This CDR3 is 16 amino acids long. Germline V gene sequence: CDR1 SGHRS, CDR2 YFSETQ. With 0 bases clipped from V and 8 bases from J, the junction kept 11 bases outside the gene matches. As DNA, the CDR3 is TGCGCCAGCAGCTTGGCCCTCGGCGGGGGAGTAGATGAGCAGTTCTTC. It yields the protein CASSLALGGGVDEQFF.